This TCR beta chain was documented in a study of T cells in Graves' hyperthyroidism and ophthalmopathy. Overall study findings and caveats: By a 13 V-J model, ophthalmopathy was set apart from stable hyperthyroidism.

Trimming removed 3 bases at V and 3 bases at J, with 9 bases between. CDR1 and CDR2 from the germline V gene are WNHNN and SYGVQD (reference sequence). CDR3 length: 13 amino acids. Authors of the study amplified TCR beta CDR3 regions from RNA transcripts. HTBI primers drove first-round RT-PCR of the TCR CDR3. TCRdb re-called the multiplex PCR reads through MiXCR, storing one row per CDR3 protein. Counted here are approximately 380,000 distinct CDR3 sequences, less than 20% occurring once; the ten biggest clones make up over 35%. As regards this clonotype: Its specificity is unknown.

V gene TRBV10-1 combines with J gene TRBJ2-7; D gene uncertain. The clonotype comes from a man aged 18 to 30 with Graves' ophthalmopathy. Sequenced material: blood. The DNA of the CDR3 is TGCGCCAGCAGTGAAACTACCGTCTACGAGCAGTACTTC. This codes for CASSETTVYEQYF.